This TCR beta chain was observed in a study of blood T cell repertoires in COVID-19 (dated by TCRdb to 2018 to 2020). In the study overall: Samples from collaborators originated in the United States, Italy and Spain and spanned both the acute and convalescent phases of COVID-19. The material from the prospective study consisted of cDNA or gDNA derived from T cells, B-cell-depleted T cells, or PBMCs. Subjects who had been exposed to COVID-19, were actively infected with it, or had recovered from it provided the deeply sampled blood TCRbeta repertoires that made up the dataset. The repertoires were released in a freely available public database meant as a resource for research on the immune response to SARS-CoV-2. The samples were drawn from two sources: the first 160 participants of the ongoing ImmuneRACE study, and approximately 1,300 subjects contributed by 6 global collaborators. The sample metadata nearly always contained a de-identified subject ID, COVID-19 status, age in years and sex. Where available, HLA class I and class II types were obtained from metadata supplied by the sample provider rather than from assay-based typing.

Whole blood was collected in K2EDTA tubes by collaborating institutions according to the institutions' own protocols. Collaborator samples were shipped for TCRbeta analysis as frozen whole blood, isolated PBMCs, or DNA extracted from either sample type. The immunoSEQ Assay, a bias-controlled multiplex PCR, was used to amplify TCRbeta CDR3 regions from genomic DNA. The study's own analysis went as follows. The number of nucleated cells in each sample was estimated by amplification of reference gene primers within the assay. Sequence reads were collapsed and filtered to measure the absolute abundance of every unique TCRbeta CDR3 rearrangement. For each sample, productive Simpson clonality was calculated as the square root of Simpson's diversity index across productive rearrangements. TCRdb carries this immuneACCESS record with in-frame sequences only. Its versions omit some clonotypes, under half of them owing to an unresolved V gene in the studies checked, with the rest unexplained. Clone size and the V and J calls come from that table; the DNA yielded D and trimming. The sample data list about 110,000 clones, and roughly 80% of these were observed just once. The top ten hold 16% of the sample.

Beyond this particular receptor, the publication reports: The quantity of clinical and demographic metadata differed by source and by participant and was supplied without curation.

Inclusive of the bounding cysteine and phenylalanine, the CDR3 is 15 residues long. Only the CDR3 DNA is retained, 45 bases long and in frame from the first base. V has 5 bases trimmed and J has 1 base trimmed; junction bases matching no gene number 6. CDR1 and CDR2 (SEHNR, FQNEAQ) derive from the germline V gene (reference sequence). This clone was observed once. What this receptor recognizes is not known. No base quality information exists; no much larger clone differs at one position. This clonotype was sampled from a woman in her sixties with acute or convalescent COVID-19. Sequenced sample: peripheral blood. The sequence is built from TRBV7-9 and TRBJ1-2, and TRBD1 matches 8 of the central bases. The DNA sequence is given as TGTGCCAGCAGCCCCGGACAGGGACATAACTATGGCTACACCTTC. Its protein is CASSPGQGHNYGYTF.